This T cell receptor (beta chain) was recovered during a study of T cell changes during pregnancy in multiple sclerosis. The method was immunoSEQ multiplex PCR; TCRdb's version includes in-frame clones alone and lacks a portion of them. The sample shows around 39,000 clones, over 75% of them seen only once. V gave up 3 bases and J gave up 0 bases; unmatched junction bases: 1. This CDR3 contains 14 residues. Germline CDR1 SNHLY, CDR2 FYNNEI. Sequences were derived from CD4+ T cells from peripheral blood mononuclear cells, sampled before pregnancy. V gene TRBV2 combines with J gene TRBJ2-7; 8 bases agree with TRBD1. The source of this sequence is a female donor with multiple sclerosis, enrolled in a pregnancy study. The DNA of the CDR3 is TGTGCCAGCAGTGACAGGGGGCCCTCCTACGAGCAGTACTTC. It codes for CASSDRGPSYEQYF.